This is a list of T cell receptor beta chains from one sample in a study of beta chain features in type 1 diabetes. Some clones are missing from TCRdb's copy, which holds only in-frame ones; the method was immunoSEQ multiplex PCR. The repertoire consists of approximately 150,000 clones, with roughly an eighth occurring once and the leading ten covering under 1.5%. The sample taken for sequencing was central memory CD4+ T cells from blood. All receptors derive from a man younger than 30 with type 1 diabetes. Each CDR3 is given with its conserved first and last residue. D genes are given only for firm matches. Only some rows state a clone size, as once, few, many or a class for expanded clones.

length,J,D,size,V,DNA,CDR3
15,TRBJ2-5,-,many,TRBV5-6,TGTGCCAGCAGCTTGGTTACCTCGTACCAAGAGACCCAGTACTTC,CASSLVTSYQETQYF
17,TRBJ1-5,-,-,TRBV4-1,TGCGCCAGCAGCCAAGTGGGAACAGGGCAAGGCAATCAGCCCCAGCATTTT,CASSQVGTGQGNQPQHF
13,TRBJ1-1,TRBD1,few,TRBV29-1,TGCAGCGTCCCCGACAGGGCAGGCACTGAAGCTTTCTTT,CSVPDRAGTEAFF
13,TRBJ1-2,TRBD1,-,TRBV30,TGTGCCTGGACACAGAGGGGGCATAATGGCTACACCTTC,CAWTQRGHNGYTF
15,TRBJ1-6,TRBD1,few,TRBV4-1,TGCGCCAGCAGCCTACAGGGGGCAGGGAATTCACCCCTCCACTTT,CASSLQGAGNSPLHF
15,TRBJ2-6,-,-,TRBV19,TGTGCCAGTAGTACGCAGGGTACTGGGGCCAACGTCCTGACTTTC,CASSTQGTGANVLTF
14,TRBJ1-4,-,-,TRBV27,TGTGCCAGCAGCCAACAGGGTTCTAATGAAAAACTGTTTTTT,CASSQQGSNEKLFF
13,TRBJ1-1,-,few,TRBV28,TGTGCCAGCAGTCGCCCCGGGGCCACTGAAGCTTTCTTT,CASSRPGATEAFF
15,TRBJ2-1,-,-,TRBV7-9,TGTGCCAGCAGCTTAGAGGGAAGCTCCTACAATGAGCAGTTCTTC,CASSLEGSSYNEQFF
15,TRBJ2-3,TRBD2,-,TRBV7-2,TGTGCCAGCAGCTTTAGCGGGGGGGCGGTTGATACGCAGTATTTT,CASSFSGGAVDTQYF
15,TRBJ2-1,TRBD2,-,TRBV5-1,TGCGCCAGCAGTCCGCGGGGGAACAATTACAATGAGCAGTTCTTC,CASSPRGNNYNEQFF
15,TRBJ1-5,-,-,TRBV16,TGTGCCAGCAGCCAATCAGAGGGAAGCAATCAGCCCCAGCATTTT,CASSQSEGSNQPQHF
14,TRBJ2-3,-,many,TRBV5-8,TGTGCCAGCAGCTTGGGGACTAGCACAGATACGCAGTATTTT,CASSLGTSTDTQYF
14,TRBJ2-7,-,-,TRBV18,TGTGCCAGCTCACCCGGGAGTATGAGAAGTGATTGGTACTTC,CASSPGSMRSDWYF
14,TRBJ2-3,-,-,TRBV7-3,TGTGCCAGCAGCTTATCAGGGAGAACAGATACGCAGTATTTT,CASSLSGRTDTQYF
13,TRBJ2-7,-,-,TRBV6-4,TGTGCCAGCAGTACCGAGTTGGATGGCGAGCAGTACTTC,CASSTELDGEQYF
15,TRBJ2-1,-,few,TRBV11-3,TGTGCCAGCAGCTTAACTAGCCTAGTATTGAGTGAGCAGTTCTTC,CASSLTSLVLSEQFF
16,TRBJ2-2,TRBD2,-,TRBV2,TGTGCCAGCATGCAAGCGGGGTCCGGGTACACCGGGGAGCTGTTTTTT,CASMQAGSGYTGELFF
14,TRBJ2-3,TRBD2,many,TRBV7-2,TGTGCCAGCAGCCCTAGCGGGGGAGTGGATACGCAGTATTTT,CASSPSGGVDTQYF